The source of this TCR beta chain is a study of blood T cell repertoires in COVID-19. Those enrolled, adults aged roughly 18 to 100 years, came from 20 to 25 US areas. This table comes from immunoSEQ multiplex PCR, and its TCRdb copy is limited to in-frame clones, with some not included. The sample records 400,000 or so clones, more than 70% being singletons. CDR3 length: 15 residues. CDR1 and CDR2 from the germline V gene are MNHEY and SVGAGI. The J segment lost 9 bases and the V segment lost 0 bases, leaving 7 bases of the junction unmatched. Sequencing was performed on PBMCs or T cells enriched from blood (not recorded which). This receptor was obtained from a man aged 40-55 years in a cohort exposed to, infected with or recovered from COVID-19 (not recorded which). The chain couples TRBV6-5 to TRBJ2-1; TRBD1 aligns across 8 bases. The CDR3 coding sequence is TGTGCCAGCAGTTACTCCGGAGGACAGGGTAGTGAGCAGTTCTTC. This codes for CASSYSGGQGSEQFF.